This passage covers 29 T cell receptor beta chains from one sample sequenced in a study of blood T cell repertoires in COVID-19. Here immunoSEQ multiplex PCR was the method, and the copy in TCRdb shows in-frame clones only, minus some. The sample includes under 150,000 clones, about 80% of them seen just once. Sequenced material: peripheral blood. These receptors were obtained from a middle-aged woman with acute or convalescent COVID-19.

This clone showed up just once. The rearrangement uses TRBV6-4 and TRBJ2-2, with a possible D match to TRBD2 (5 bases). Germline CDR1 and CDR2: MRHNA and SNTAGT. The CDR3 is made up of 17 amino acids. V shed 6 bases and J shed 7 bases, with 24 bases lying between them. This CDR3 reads CASRVPNHGVWGGELFF. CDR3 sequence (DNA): TGTGCCAGCAGAGTTCCGAATCACGGGGTGTGGGGCGGGGAGCTGTTTTTT.

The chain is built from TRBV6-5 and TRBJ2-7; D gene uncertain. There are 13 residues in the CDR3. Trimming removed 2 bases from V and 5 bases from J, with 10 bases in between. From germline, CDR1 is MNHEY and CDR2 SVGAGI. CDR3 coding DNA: TGTGCCAGCAGTTACGTTAATTCGGACGAGCAGTACTTC. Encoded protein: CASSYVNSDEQYF.

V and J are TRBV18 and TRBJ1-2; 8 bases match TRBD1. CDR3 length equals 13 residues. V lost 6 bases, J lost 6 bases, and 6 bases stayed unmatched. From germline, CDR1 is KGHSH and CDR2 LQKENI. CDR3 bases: TGTGCCAGCTCGGACAGGGTCCTAGATGGCTACACCTTC. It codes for CASSDRVLDGYTF.

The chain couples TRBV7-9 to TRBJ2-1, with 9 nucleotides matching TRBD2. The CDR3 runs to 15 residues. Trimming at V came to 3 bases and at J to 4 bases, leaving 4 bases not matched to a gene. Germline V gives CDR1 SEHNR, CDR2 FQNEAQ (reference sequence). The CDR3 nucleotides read TGTGCCAGCAGCTTTAGCGGGGGCCGTTACAATGAGCAGTTCTTC. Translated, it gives CASSFSGGRYNEQFF.

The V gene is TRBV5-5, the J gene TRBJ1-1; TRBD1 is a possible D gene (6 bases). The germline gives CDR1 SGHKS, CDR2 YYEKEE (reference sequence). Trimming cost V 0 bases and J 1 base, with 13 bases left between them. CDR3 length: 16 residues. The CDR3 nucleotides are TGTGCCAGCAGCTTGGGTGGGGGCAGGTCGAACACTGAAGCTTTCTTT. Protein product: CASSLGGGRSNTEAFF.

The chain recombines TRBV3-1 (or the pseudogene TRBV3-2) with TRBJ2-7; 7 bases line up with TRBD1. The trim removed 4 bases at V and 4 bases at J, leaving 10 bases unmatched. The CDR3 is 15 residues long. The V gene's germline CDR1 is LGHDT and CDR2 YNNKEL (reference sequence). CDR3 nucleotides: TGTGCCAGCAGCCCCTCACAGGGGAGCGCTTACGAGCAGTACTTC. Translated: CASSPSQGSAYEQYF.

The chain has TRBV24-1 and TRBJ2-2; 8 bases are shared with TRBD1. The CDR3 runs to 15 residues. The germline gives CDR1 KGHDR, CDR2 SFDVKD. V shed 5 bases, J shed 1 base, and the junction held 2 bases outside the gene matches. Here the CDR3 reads CATSAQGGNTGELFF. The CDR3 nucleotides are TGTGCCACCAGTGCACAGGGGGGGAACACCGGGGAGCTGTTTTTT.

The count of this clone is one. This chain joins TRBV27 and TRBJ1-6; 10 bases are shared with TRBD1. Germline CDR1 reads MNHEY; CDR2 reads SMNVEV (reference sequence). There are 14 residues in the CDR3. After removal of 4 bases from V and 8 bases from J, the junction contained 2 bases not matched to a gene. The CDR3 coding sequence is TGTGCCAGCAGTTGGGACAGGGGACATTCACCCCTCCACTTT. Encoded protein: CASSWDRGHSPLHF.

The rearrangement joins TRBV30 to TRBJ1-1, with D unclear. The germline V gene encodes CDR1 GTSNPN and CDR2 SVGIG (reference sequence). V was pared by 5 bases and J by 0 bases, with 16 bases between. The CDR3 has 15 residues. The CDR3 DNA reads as TGTGCCTGGCTTTCAGCGCGGCGTATGAACACTGAAGCTTTCTTT. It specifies CAWLSARRMNTEAFF.

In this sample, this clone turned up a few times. CDR3: CASHRQAWTEAFF. CDR3 bases: TGTGCCAGCCATAGACAGGCTTGGACTGAAGCTTTCTTT. The chain employs TRBV6-5 and TRBJ1-1; the D gene is possibly TRBD1 (6 bases). The CDR3 runs to 13 residues. Trimming left V 8 bases short and J 5 bases short, with 15 bases between. Germline V gene data show CDR1 as MNHEY and CDR2 as SVGAGI.

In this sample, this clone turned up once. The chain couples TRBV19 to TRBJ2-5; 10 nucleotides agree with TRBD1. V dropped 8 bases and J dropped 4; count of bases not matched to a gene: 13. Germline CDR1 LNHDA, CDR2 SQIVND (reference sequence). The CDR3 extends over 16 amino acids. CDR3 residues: CASGPRSWTGGETQYF. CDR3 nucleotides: TGTGCCAGTGGGCCGAGGTCATGGACAGGGGGAGAGACCCAGTACTTC.

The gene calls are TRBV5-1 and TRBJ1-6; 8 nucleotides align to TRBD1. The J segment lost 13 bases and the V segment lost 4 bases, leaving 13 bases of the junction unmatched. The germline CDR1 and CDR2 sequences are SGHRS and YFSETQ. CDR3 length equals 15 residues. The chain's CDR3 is CASSITDRGISPLHF. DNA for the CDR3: TGCGCCAGCAGCATAACCGACAGGGGAATCTCCCCCCTCCACTTT.

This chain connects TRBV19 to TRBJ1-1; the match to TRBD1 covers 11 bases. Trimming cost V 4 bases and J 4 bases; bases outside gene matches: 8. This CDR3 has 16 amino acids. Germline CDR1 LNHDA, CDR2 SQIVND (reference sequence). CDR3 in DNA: TGTGCCAGTAGTAAGACAGGGACAGGGGGATTCACTGAAGCTTTCTTT. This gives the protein CASSKTGTGGFTEAFF.

CDR3 nucleotide sequence: TGTGCCAGCAGTTCACCGGGACAGGGAGACGAGCAGTACTTC. It translates to CASSSPGQGDEQYF. The chain has TRBV6-5 and TRBJ2-7, with 9 bases matching TRBD1. Germline lookup yields CDR1 MNHEY and CDR2 SVGAGI. The CDR3 has 14 amino acids. V was pared by 4 bases and J by 5 bases, with 6 bases of the junction left unmatched.

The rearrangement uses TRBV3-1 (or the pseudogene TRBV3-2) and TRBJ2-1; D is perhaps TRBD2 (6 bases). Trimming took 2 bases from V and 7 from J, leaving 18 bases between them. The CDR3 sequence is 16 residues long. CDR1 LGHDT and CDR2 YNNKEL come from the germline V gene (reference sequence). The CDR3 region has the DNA TGTGCCAGCAGCCAATTCGGAGGGGCCCCTCGGAATGAGCAGTTCTTC. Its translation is CASSQFGGAPRNEQFF.

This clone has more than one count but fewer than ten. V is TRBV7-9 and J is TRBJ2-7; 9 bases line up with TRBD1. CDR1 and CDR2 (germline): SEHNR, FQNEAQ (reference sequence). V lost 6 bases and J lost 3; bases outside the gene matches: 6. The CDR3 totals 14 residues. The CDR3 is CASRPGQGSYEQYF. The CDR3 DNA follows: TGTGCCAGCAGACCAGGACAGGGGAGCTACGAGCAGTACTTC.

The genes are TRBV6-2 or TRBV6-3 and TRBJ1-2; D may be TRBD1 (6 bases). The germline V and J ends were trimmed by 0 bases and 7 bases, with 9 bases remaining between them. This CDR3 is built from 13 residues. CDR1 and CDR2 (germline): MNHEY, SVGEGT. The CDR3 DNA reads TGTGCCAGCAGTTACTCCGGACAGTTTGGCTACACCTTC. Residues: CASSYSGQFGYTF.

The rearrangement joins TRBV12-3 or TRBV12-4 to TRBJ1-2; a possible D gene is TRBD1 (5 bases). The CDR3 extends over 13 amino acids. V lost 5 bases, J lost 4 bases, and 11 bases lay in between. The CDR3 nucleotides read TGTGCCAGCAGTCAGACAGACCGCTATGGCTACACCTTC. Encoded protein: CASSQTDRYGYTF.

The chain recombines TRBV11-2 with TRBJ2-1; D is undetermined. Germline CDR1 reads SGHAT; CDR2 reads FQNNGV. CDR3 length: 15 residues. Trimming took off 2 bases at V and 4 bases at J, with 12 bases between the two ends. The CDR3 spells CASSLRPSIYNEQFF. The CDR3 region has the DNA TGTGCCAGCAGCTTACGTCCCAGTATTTACAATGAGCAGTTCTTC.

CDR3 sequence (DNA): TGTGCCAGCAGTGATTTCGGGACAGTATCCTACGAGCAGTACTTC. The encoded protein is CASSDFGTVSYEQYF. The rearrangement uses TRBV6-1 and TRBJ2-7, with 7 bases identical to TRBD1. CDR3 length: 15 amino acids. Trimming removed 3 bases from V and 1 base from J; junction bases left unmatched: 6. Germline V gives CDR1 MNHNS, CDR2 SASEGT.

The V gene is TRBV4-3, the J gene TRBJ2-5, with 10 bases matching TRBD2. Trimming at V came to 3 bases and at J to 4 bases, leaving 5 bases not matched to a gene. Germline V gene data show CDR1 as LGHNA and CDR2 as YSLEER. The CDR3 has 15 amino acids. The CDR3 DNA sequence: TGCGCCAGCAGCCAGGAGTTAGCGGGGGGAGAGACCCAGTACTTC. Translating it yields CASSQELAGGETQYF.

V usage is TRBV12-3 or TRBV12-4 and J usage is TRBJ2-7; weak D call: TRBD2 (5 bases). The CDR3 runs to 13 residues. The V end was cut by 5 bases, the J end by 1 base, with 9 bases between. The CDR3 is CASSLRGSYEQYF. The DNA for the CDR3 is TGTGCCAGCAGTCTAAGAGGGTCCTACGAGCAGTACTTC.

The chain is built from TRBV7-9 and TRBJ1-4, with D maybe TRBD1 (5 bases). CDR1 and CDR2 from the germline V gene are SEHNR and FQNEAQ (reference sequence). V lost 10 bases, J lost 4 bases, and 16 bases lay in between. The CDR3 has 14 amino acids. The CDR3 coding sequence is TGTGCCACCGCGGGGCGGGGATTTAATGAAAAACTGTTTTTT. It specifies CATAGRGFNEKLFF.

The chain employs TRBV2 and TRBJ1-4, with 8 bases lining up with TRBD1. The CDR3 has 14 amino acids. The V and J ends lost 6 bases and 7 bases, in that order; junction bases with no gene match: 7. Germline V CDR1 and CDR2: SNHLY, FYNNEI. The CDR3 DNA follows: TGTGCCAGCAGCTCGGACAGGGTGGGTGAAAAACTGTTTTTT. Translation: CASSSDRVGEKLFF.

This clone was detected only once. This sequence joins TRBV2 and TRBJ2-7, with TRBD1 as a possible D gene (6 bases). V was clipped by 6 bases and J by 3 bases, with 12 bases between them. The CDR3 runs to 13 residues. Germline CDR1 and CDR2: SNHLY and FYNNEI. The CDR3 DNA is TGTGCCAGCAGCTTTGGACAGTTCTACGAGCAGTACTTC. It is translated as CASSFGQFYEQYF.

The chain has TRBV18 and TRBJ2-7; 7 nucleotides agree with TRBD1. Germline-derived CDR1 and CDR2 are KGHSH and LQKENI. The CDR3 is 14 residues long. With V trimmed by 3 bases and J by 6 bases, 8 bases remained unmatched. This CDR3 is CASSPPRDRGEQYF. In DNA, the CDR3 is TGTGCCAGCTCACCCCCCCGGGACAGAGGCGAGCAGTACTTC.

CDR3 residues: CASSGQANTGELFF. As DNA, the CDR3 is TGTGCCAGCAGTGGGCAGGCGAACACCGGGGAGCTGTTTTTT. The chain couples TRBV2 to TRBJ2-2, with D unresolved. Germline V lookup: CDR1 SNHLY, CDR2 FYNNEI. Trimming removed 4 bases from V and 0 bases from J, with 6 bases in between. CDR3 length: 14 residues.

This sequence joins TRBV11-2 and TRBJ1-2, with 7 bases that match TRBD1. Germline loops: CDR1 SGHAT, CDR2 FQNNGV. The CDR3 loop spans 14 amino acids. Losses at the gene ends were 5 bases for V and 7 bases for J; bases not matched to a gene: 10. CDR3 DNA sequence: TGTGCCAGCAGCAATTTAGGACAGGCCCGTGGCTACACCTTC. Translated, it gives CASSNLGQARGYTF.

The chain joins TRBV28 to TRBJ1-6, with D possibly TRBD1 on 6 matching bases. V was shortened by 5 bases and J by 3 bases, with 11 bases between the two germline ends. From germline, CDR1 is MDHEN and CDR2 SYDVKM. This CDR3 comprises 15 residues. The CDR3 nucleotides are TGTGCCAGCAGTACCGGACAGATCTATAATTCACCCCTCCACTTT. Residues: CASSTGQIYNSPLHF.